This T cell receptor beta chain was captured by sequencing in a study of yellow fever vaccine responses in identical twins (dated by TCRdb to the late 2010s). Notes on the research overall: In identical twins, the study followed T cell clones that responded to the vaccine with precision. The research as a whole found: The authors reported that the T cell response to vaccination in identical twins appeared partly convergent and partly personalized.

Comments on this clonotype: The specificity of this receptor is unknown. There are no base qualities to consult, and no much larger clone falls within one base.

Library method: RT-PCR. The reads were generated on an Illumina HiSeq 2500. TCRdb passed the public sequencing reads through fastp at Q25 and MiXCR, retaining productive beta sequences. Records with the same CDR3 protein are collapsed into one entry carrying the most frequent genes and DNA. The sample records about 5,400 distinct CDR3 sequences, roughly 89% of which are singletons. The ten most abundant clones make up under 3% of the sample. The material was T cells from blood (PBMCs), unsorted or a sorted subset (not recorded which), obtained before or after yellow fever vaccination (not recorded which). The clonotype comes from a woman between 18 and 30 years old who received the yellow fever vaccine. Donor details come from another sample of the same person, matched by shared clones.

The CDR3 amino acid sequence is: CASQGGNTGELFF. At the DNA level, the sequence is TGTGCCAGCCAAGGGGGGAACACCGGGGAGCTGTTTTTT. The rearrangement joined TRBV11-1 to TRBJ2-2, with a tentative D gene TRBD1 over 6 matching bases. CDR1 and CDR2 are read off the germline V gene (reference sequence) as SGHAT and FQDESV. The junction shows trimming of 8 bases on V and 1 base on J, plus 8 bases between the germline ends. The CDR3 measures 13 amino acids from cysteine to phenylalanine. Only the CDR3 region is kept as DNA, spanning 39 bases read in frame from base 1.